This entry lists 9 T cell receptor beta chains sequenced from one sample in a study of spatial heterogeneity in lung cancer. The time point: sample taken at primary tumor resection. TCRdb itself ran the 5' RACE reads through MiXCR, one entry per CDR3 protein. Of tens of thousands of distinct CDR3 sequences in the sample, about 12% were seen once. The sample in question was PBMCs, obtained at surgery. Every receptor here comes from a male donor with early-stage non-small cell lung cancer.

This chain uses TRBV28 with TRBJ1-2; TRBD1 aligns across 7 bases. Germline assignment: CDR1 MDHEN and CDR2 SYDVKM. This CDR3 region has 14 residues. J lost 4 bases, V lost 8 bases, and 10 bases had no gene match. Written as DNA, the CDR3 is TGTGCCAGCTTAGGGGCAGGGGGATTCTATGGCTACACCTTC. Protein sequence: CASLGAGGFYGYTF.

This clonotype turned up a few times. V is TRBV12-3 or TRBV12-4 and J is TRBJ1-2, with D perhaps TRBD1 (6 bases). CDR3 length: 13 amino acids. V was cut by 6 bases and J by 8 bases, with 16 bases left in between. CDR3 nucleotides: TGTGCCAGCAGCGTTGGACAGTTAAGGGGCTACACCTTC. It encodes CASSVGQLRGYTF.

This clonotype has only a few counts. The chain uses TRBV7-2 and TRBJ1-3, with D perhaps matching TRBD1 (5 bases). Trimming stripped 1 base from V and 0 bases from J, with 16 bases between. The CDR3 sequence is 18 residues long. Germline CDR1 reads SGHTA; CDR2 reads FQGNSA. CDR3 protein: CASSLVPAGHPSGNTIYF. The CDR3 region has the DNA TGTGCCAGCAGCTTAGTGCCCGCGGGGCACCCCTCTGGAAACACCATATATTTT.

This rearrangement joins TRBV7-3 to TRBJ2-4; D not certain. CDR1 and CDR2 from the germline V gene are SGHTA and FQGTGA. Trimming shortened V by 2 bases and J by 2 bases, and 7 bases separated the two germline ends. CDR3 length equals 14 residues. The CDR3 bases are TGTGCCAGCAGCTTAGGGGAAACCAAAAACATTCAGTACTTC. It codes for CASSLGETKNIQYF.

In this sample, this clonotype turned up a few times. The chain has TRBV3-1 and TRBJ2-3; 9 nucleotides line up with TRBD1. Trimming at V came to 2 bases and at J to 6 bases, leaving 6 bases not matched to a gene. The CDR3 has 15 residues. The germline V gene has CDR1 LGHDT and CDR2 YNNKEL (reference sequence). The CDR3: CASSQSQGARDTQYF. The CDR3 DNA reads as TGTGCCAGCAGCCAATCACAGGGGGCAAGGGATACGCAGTATTTT.

The chain combines TRBV12-3 or TRBV12-4 with TRBJ1-5; D uncertain. V was shortened by 1 base and J by 0 bases, with 4 bases between the two germline ends. This CDR3 has 14 residues. The CDR3 DNA follows: TGTGCCAGCAGTTTAGGCAATAGCAATCAGCCCCAGCATTTT. This codes for CASSLGNSNQPQHF.

V and J are TRBV20-1 and TRBJ2-6; D could derive from TRBD1 or TRBD2 (6 bases each). Looked up from germline, CDR1 is DFQATT and CDR2 is SNEGSKA (reference sequence). V was cut by 4 bases and J by 2 bases, with 15 bases left in between. CDR3 length: 16 residues. The CDR3, as DNA: TGCAGTGCTATAGAGACCGGGGGCGCTGGGGCCAACGTCCTGACTTTC. It encodes CSAIETGGAGANVLTF.

This clonotype was picked up many times. The CDR3 DNA follows: TGTGCCAGCAGCGTAGGGGAAACTAATTCACCCCTCCACTTT. Encoded protein: CASSVGETNSPLHF. The genes are TRBV9 and TRBJ1-6, with no clear D. The CDR3 is made up of 14 amino acids. V shed 0 bases and J shed 6 bases, with 7 bases lying between them. Germline assignment: CDR1 SGDLS and CDR2 YYNGEE.

This clonotype was detected many times. The chain links TRBV11-3 to TRBJ2-3; TRBD2 aligns across 12 bases. CDR3 length equals 16 residues. The junction had 1 base not matched to a gene; V was cut back by 0 bases and J by 3 bases. Germline lookup yields CDR1 SGHNT and CDR2 YENEEA. This CDR3 is CASSLDTSGRTDTQYF. The CDR3 nucleotides read TGTGCCAGCAGCTTAGATACTAGCGGGAGGACAGATACGCAGTATTTT. Full variable domain (rest looked up from reference TRBV11-3 and TRBJ2-3): EAGVVQSPRYKIIEKKQPVAFWCNPISGHNTLYWYLQNLGQGPELLIRYENEEAVDDSQLPKDRFSAERLKGVDSTLKIQPAELGDSAVYLCASSLDTSGRTDTQYFGPGTRLTVL.